These 10 T cell receptor beta chains share one sample of origin, sequenced in a study of radiotherapy plus CTLA-4 blockade in lung cancer. Clones were read by immunoSEQ multiplex PCR, and TCRdb kept only the in-frame ones, dropping some. The data hold 85,000 to 120,000 clones, with over 75% observed a single time. The sample in question was peripheral blood, obtained from a patient treated with radiotherapy plus ipilimumab. Receptor source: a human donor with non-small cell lung cancer that progressed on radiotherapy plus ipilimumab. Some clones in this sample may be carry-over from other donors' samples.

The rearrangement uses TRBV11-2 and TRBJ2-3; no definite D call. Trimming took 2 bases from V and 2 from J, leaving 17 bases between them. The CDR3 is made up of 17 amino acids. CDR1 and CDR2 (germline): SGHAT, FQNNGV. CDR3 nucleotide sequence: TGTGCCAGCAGCTTACGCGGCATAGACCCTTACACAGATACGCAGTATTTT. This encodes CASSLRGIDPYTDTQYF.

This clone was observed a handful of times. V and J are TRBV28 and TRBJ1-4; D might be TRBD1 (6 bases). The CDR3 covers 12 residues. Germline V gene lookup returns CDR1 MDHEN and CDR2 SYDVKM. The V end lost 8 bases, the J end lost 4 bases, and 8 bases lay between the germline ends. In DNA, the CDR3 is TGTGCCAGCCTACAGGGTAATGAAAAACTGTTTTTT. This sequence encodes CASLQGNEKLFF.

This chain links TRBV7-9 with TRBJ1-2; perhaps TRBD1 as D (5 bases). Trimming shortened V by 1 base and J by 2 bases, and 14 bases separated the two germline ends. The CDR3 spans 16 residues. Germline V lookup: CDR1 SEHNR, CDR2 FQNEAQ (reference sequence). CDR3 in amino acids: CASSLERGVPNYGYTF. The DNA for the CDR3 is TGTGCCAGCAGCTTAGAGCGAGGGGTCCCAAACTATGGCTACACCTTC.

The J gene is TRBJ2-1, the V gene TRBV28; 10 bases fit TRBD2. Looked up from germline, CDR1 is MDHEN and CDR2 is SYDVKM. After removal of 5 bases from V and 3 bases from J, the junction contained 13 bases not matched to a gene. The CDR3 runs to 18 residues. The CDR3 loop reads CASSPSGSSGGGYNEQFF. CDR3 sequence (DNA): TGTGCCAGCAGTCCCAGCGGGTCGAGCGGGGGGGGCTACAATGAGCAGTTCTTC.

This chain joins TRBV7-6 and TRBJ1-1, with TRBD1 matching 8 bases. CDR3 size: 13 residues. J lost 5 bases, V lost 5 bases, and 4 bases had no gene match. The germline gives CDR1 SGHVS, CDR2 FNYEAQ. In DNA, the CDR3 is TGTGCCAGCAGCACAGACAGGGGAACTGAAGCTTTCTTT. Translating gives CASSTDRGTEAFF.

This clone came up once. This chain links TRBV18 with TRBJ2-5; D not certain. V dropped 4 bases and J dropped 5 bases, with 8 bases sitting between them. This CDR3 region has 12 residues. The germline CDR1 and CDR2 sequences are KGHSH and LQKENI. In DNA form, the CDR3 reads TGTGCCAGCTCACTGCAGGAGGAGACCCAGTACTTC. This codes for CASSLQEETQYF.

V gene TRBV11-2 combines with J gene TRBJ2-7; possible D gene TRBD1, 6 bases. With 1 base removed from V and 2 bases from J, the gap between germline ends came to 15 bases. In germline, CDR1 is SGHAT, CDR2 FQNNGV. The CDR3 extends over 16 amino acids. In DNA form, the CDR3 reads TGTGCCAGCAGCTTAGGAGCGACGGACAGAGCCTACGAGCAGTACTTC. Encoded protein: CASSLGATDRAYEQYF.

This chain uses TRBV6-5 with TRBJ2-5; no reliable D call. The germline CDR1 and CDR2 sequences are MNHEY and SVGAGI. CDR3 length: 14 residues. V lost 0 bases and J lost 3, with 8 bases in between. CDR3 bases: TGTGCCAGCAGTTACTCGTTCCTGAAAGAGACCCAGTACTTC. Encoded protein: CASSYSFLKETQYF.

The chain employs TRBV5-1 and TRBJ1-6; D call uncertain. Trimming left V 2 bases short and J 7 bases short, with 7 bases between. The CDR3 runs 13 residues. In germline, CDR1 is SGHRS, CDR2 YFSETQ. The CDR3 sequence is CASSFDENSPLHF. The CDR3 DNA sequence: TGCGCCAGCAGCTTCGATGAAAATTCACCCCTCCACTTT.

The chain has TRBV18 and TRBJ1-2, with TRBD1 matching 8 bases. After removal of 1 base from V and 3 bases from J, the junction contained 13 bases not matched to a gene. The germline V gene has CDR1 KGHSH and CDR2 LQKENI. CDR3 size: 18 residues. The CDR3 reads CASSPRPPQGVSDYGYTF. CDR3 in DNA: TGTGCCAGCTCACCACGTCCGCCACAGGGGGTTTCGGACTATGGCTACACCTTC.